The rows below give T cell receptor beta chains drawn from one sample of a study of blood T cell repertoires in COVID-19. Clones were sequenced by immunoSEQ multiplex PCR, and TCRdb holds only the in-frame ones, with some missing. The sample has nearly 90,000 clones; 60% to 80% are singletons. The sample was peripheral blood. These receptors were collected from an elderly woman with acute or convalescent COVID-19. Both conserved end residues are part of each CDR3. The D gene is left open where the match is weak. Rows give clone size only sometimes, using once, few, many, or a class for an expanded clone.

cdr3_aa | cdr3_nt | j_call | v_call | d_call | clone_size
CASSLNSGGTGELFF | TGTGCCAGCAGCTTAAATAGCGGGGGCACCGGGGAGCTGTTTTTT | TRBJ2-2 | TRBV11-3 | TRBD2 | .
CASRLDRGYPNTEAFF | TGTGCCAGCAGGCTAGACAGGGGCTACCCGAACACTGAAGCTTTCTTT | TRBJ1-1 | TRBV3-1/TRBV3-2 | TRBD1 | once
CASRKGQNTGELFF | TGCGCCAGCAGAAAGGGACAAAACACCGGGGAGCTGTTTTTT | TRBJ2-2 | TRBV5-1 | . | .
CASSLHTGTSGGLSYEQYF | TGCGCCAGCAGCTTACACACCGGGACTAGCGGGGGACTCTCCTACGAGCAGTACTTC | TRBJ2-7 | TRBV4-3 | TRBD2 | .
CASSARGDRAASEQFF | TGTGCCAGCAGCGCCCGTGGGGACAGGGCGGCCTCTGAGCAGTTCTTC | TRBJ2-1 | TRBV7-8 | TRBD1 | .
CASSLLAGGYNEQFF | TGTGCCAGCAGCCTATTAGCGGGGGGCTACAATGAGCAGTTCTTC | TRBJ2-1 | TRBV5-8 | TRBD2 | .
CASNQGQGGEKLFF | TGTGCCAGCAACCAGGGGCAGGGAGGGGAAAAACTGTTTTTT | TRBJ1-4 | TRBV19 | . | .
CASSKPTGESTDTQYF | TGTGCCAGCAGTAAACCGACGGGGGAGAGCACAGATACGCAGTATTTT | TRBJ2-3 | TRBV6-2/TRBV6-3 | . | few
CSVQPDRFYEQYF | TGCAGCGTCCAGCCCGACAGGTTTTACGAGCAGTACTTC | TRBJ2-7 | TRBV29-1 | . | .
CASSLSPGANYGYTF | TGTGCCAGCAGCTTAAGCCCGGGAGCGAACTATGGCTACACCTTC | TRBJ1-2 | TRBV7-3 | . | few
CASSDPSMNTEAFF | TGTGCCAGCAGTGACCCTAGTATGAACACTGAAGCTTTCTTT | TRBJ1-1 | TRBV6-1 | . | medium-sized
CASSQERQGRAFF | TGCGCCAGCAGCCAAGAACGGCAGGGTCGGGCTTTCTTT | TRBJ1-1 | TRBV4-1 | . | .
CASSPRDSYNSPLHF | TGTGCCAGCAGCCCTCGGGATTCCTATAATTCACCCCTCCACTTT | TRBJ1-6 | TRBV7-2 | . | .
CASSQRGGSGNTIYF | TGTGCCAGCAGTCAAAGAGGGGGCTCTGGAAACACCATATATTTT | TRBJ1-3 | TRBV3-1/TRBV3-2 | . | once
CASSRAGYQETQYF | TGCGCCAGCAGCCGGGCGGGGTATCAAGAGACCCAGTACTTC | TRBJ2-5 | TRBV5-1 | . | .
CAISESLGRAYEQYF | TGTGCCATCAGTGAGTCTCTTGGTCGAGCGTACGAGCAGTACTTC | TRBJ2-7 | TRBV10-3 | . | .
CATSDLRGAQYF | TGTGCCACCAGTGATTTGAGGGGTGCCCAGTACTTC | TRBJ2-5 | TRBV24-1 | . | .
CASSFPLNPLIF | TGTGCCAGCAGTTTCCCACTAAACCCCCTAATCTTC | TRBJ2-1 | TRBV28 | . | few
CASNSRVDYGYTF | TGTGCCAGCAACTCCAGGGTGGACTATGGCTACACCTTC | TRBJ1-2 | TRBV6-5 | . | .
CASQYGQGTEAFF | TGTGCCTCTCAGTATGGGCAAGGTACCGAAGCTTTCTTT | TRBJ1-1 | TRBV2 | . | .
CASSHGTGYNSPLHF | TGTGCCAGCAGCCACGGGACAGGCTATAATTCACCCCTCCACTTT | TRBJ1-6 | TRBV5-5 | TRBD1 | .
CASSDTGGYGYTF | TGTGCCAGCAGTGACACAGGGGGCTATGGCTACACCTTC | TRBJ1-2 | TRBV2 | TRBD1 | .
CASSSLGAGREETQYF | TGTGCCAGCAGTTCGTTGGGGGCAGGGAGAGAAGAGACCCAGTACTTC | TRBJ2-5 | TRBV28 | . | .
CASSSAGLFGNTIYF | TGTGCCAGCAGCTCAGCGGGACTGTTTGGAAACACCATATATTTT | TRBJ1-3 | TRBV7-2 | . | few
CASREGGGYTF | TGTGCCAGCAGAGAAGGGGGCGGCTACACCTTC | TRBJ1-2 | TRBV2 | TRBD1 | .
CASSGRNGGDTEAFF | TGTGCCAGCAGTGGTAGGAACGGGGGGGACACTGAAGCTTTCTTT | TRBJ1-1 | TRBV25-1 | . | .
CASSEGTVFGTEAFF | TGTGCCAGCAGCGAGGGGACAGTTTTCGGGACTGAAGCTTTCTTT | TRBJ1-1 | TRBV9 | TRBD1 | .
CSVPRDSGEQYF | TGCAGCGTTCCCCGGGACTCAGGGGAGCAGTACTTC | TRBJ2-7 | TRBV29-1 | . | once
CASSLDRQQPQHF | TGTGCCAGCAGCTTGGACAGGCAGCAGCCCCAGCATTTT | TRBJ1-5 | TRBV7-2 | TRBD1 | .
CASSVYQGNTIYF | TGTGCCAGCAGCGTATACCAGGGAAACACCATATATTTT | TRBJ1-3 | TRBV9 | . | once
CASSRTGGGETQYF | TGCGCCAGCAGCAGGACAGGGGGCGGTGAGACCCAGTACTTC | TRBJ2-5 | TRBV5-1 | TRBD1 | .
CASSRTGGTDTQYF | TGTGCCAGCAGCAGGACAGGGGGAACAGATACGCAGTATTTT | TRBJ2-3 | TRBV5-6 | TRBD1 | .
CATKGTSGFTDTQYF | TGCGCCACCAAGGGGACTAGCGGATTCACAGATACGCAGTATTTT | TRBJ2-3 | TRBV5-1 | TRBD2 | .
CASSAGTGADTGELFF | TGTGCCAGCTCAGCCGGGACAGGGGCCGACACCGGGGAGCTGTTTTTT | TRBJ2-2 | TRBV18 | TRBD1 | .
CASSSGLDYNEQFF | TGTGCCAGCAGCTCGGGGTTAGACTACAATGAGCAGTTCTTC | TRBJ2-1 | TRBV7-9 | . | many
CASSLAGNEQYF | TGCGCCAGCAGCTTGGCCGGGAACGAGCAGTACTTC | TRBJ2-7 | TRBV5-1 | . | few
CASSFSWGEETQYF | TGTGCCAGCAGCTTTAGTTGGGGGGAGGAGACCCAGTACTTC | TRBJ2-5 | TRBV7-2 | . | once
CASSLIQGTHNEQFF | TGTGCCAGCAGTTTAATACAGGGAACGCACAATGAGCAGTTCTTC | TRBJ2-1 | TRBV28 | . | .
CASTEVVRGQRSYEQYF | TGCGCCAGCACCGAAGTGGTCCGGGGACAGAGATCCTACGAGCAGTACTTC | TRBJ2-7 | TRBV23-1 | TRBD1 | .
CASSLVGHTEAFF | TGTGCCAGCAGCTTGGTTGGGCACACTGAAGCTTTCTTT | TRBJ1-1 | TRBV5-4 | . | .
CASSLGPTPTDTQYF | TGCGCCAGCAGCTTGGGACCGACTCCCACAGATACGCAGTATTTT | TRBJ2-3 | TRBV5-1 | . | few